This T cell receptor (beta chain) was profiled in a study of cytomegalovirus exposure and HLA in healthy donors. PCR involved 60 Vbeta and 13 Jbeta primers. As originally analysed: Around 11 million shared chains were among approximately 80 million unique TCR beta chains counted in a later analysis. TCRdb keeps only in-frame clones here, not all; method: immunoSEQ multiplex PCR. V, J and clone size derive from that table, while D and trimming were established from the DNA sequence. The table lists approximately 37,000 clones, 82% of them singletons, with more than 9% in the top ten. In germline, CDR1 is GTSNPN, CDR2 SVGIG (reference sequence). The CDR3 covers 12 residues. The V and J ends lost 1 base and 1 base respectively, with 5 bases between them.

Sample: PBMCs. The chain employs TRBV30 and TRBJ2-7; D ambiguous. This TCR came from a woman between 18 and 29 years old in good health and CMV-seropositive. The CDR3, as DNA: TGTGCCTGGAGTGCGGGTTCCTACGAGCAGTACTTC. Protein sequence: CAWSAGSYEQYF.